The 27 T cell receptor beta chains given below trace back to one sample, sequenced in a study of T cells after yellow fever vaccination. TCRdb re-derived calls from the 5' RACE reads in MiXCR, one entry per CDR3 protein. The repertoire holds approximately 600,000 distinct CDR3 sequences, roughly 12% seen once, with 15% in the top ten. This sample comprised PBMCs, obtained on the day of the yellow fever booster vaccination. These receptors were collected from a young man who received the YFV17D yellow fever vaccine.

The chain has TRBV7-6 and TRBJ2-3; D perhaps matches TRBD2 (6 bases). The CDR3 spans 16 residues. The germline gives CDR1 SGHVS, CDR2 FNYEAQ. The ends were cut back, 1 base at V and 4 bases at J, with 15 bases in the middle. Here the CDR3 reads CASSLGVAEASDTQYF. The CDR3 nucleotides are TGTGCCAGCAGCTTAGGAGTAGCGGAAGCCTCAGATACGCAGTATTTT.

The rearrangement links TRBV12-3 or TRBV12-4 to TRBJ2-4; the match to TRBD2 covers 8 bases. Trimming removed 2 bases from V and 0 bases from J; junction bases left unmatched: 3. This CDR3 region has 16 residues. In DNA, the CDR3 is TGTGCCAGCAGTTTAATTAGCGGGAAAGCCAAAAACATTCAGTACTTC. This sequence encodes CASSLISGKAKNIQYF.

This clonotype turned up a few times. V is TRBV24-1 and J is TRBJ2-1, with 10 bases that match TRBD2. CDR3 length equals 13 residues. Per the germline V gene, CDR1 is KGHDR and CDR2 is SFDVKD. V lost 7 bases, J lost 5 bases, and 1 base stayed unmatched. CDR3 in amino acids: CATSGLADNEQFF. In nucleotides, the CDR3 is TGTGCCACCAGCGGACTAGCGGACAATGAGCAGTTCTTC.

This clonotype was detected only a few times. The chain links TRBV9 to TRBJ1-2; D call uncertain. With 0 bases removed from V and 0 bases from J, the gap between germline ends came to 6 bases. Germline CDR1 is SGDLS and CDR2 is YYNGEE. The CDR3 has 14 residues. The CDR3 protein is CASSVANPNYGYTF. For the CDR3, the DNA is TGTGCCAGCAGCGTAGCCAATCCTAACTATGGCTACACCTTC.

This clonotype has more than one count but fewer than ten. J is TRBJ1-2 and V is TRBV12-3 or TRBV12-4; a possible D gene is TRBD1 (5 bases). The germline V and J ends were trimmed by 4 bases and 4 bases, with 13 bases remaining between them. This CDR3 is built from 14 residues. The CDR3 is CASSSGAGGYGYTF. The CDR3 bases are TGTGCCAGCAGTTCCGGGGCGGGGGGCTATGGCTACACCTTC.

This clonotype has only a few counts. CDR3: CASSLAGAFEQFF. Here the CDR3 DNA reads TGTGCCAGCAGCTTAGCGGGAGCATTTGAGCAGTTCTTC. This chain joins TRBV7-9 and TRBJ2-1; maybe TRBD2 (5 bases). V gave up 0 bases and J gave up 9 bases, with 9 bases separating them. Germline CDR1 and CDR2: SEHNR and FQNEAQ (reference sequence). The CDR3 contains 13 residues. Combining the CDR3 with reference TRBV7-9 and TRBJ2-1 gives the whole variable domain DTGVSQNPRHKITKRGQNVTFRCDPISEHNRLYWYRQTLGQGPEFLTYFQNEAQLEKSRLLSDRFSAERPKGSFSTLEIQRTEQGDSAMYLCASSLAGAFEQFFGPGTRLTVL.

This clonotype came up a few times. V and J are TRBV7-2 and TRBJ2-1; possible D gene TRBD1, 5 bases. The V gene lost 5 bases and the J gene lost 0 bases, with 17 bases spanning the gap. The germline gives CDR1 SGHTA, CDR2 FQGNSA. This CDR3 is 17 amino acids long. CDR3 nucleotide sequence: TGTGCCAGCAGCCCCCCGAAAGGACATAGCTCCTACAATGAGCAGTTCTTC. Amino acids: CASSPPKGHSSYNEQFF.

This clonotype came up once. The V and J genes are TRBV7-8 and TRBJ2-5; D is perhaps TRBD2 (6 bases). The CDR3 covers 17 residues. Trimming took off 2 bases at V and 3 bases at J, with 19 bases between the two ends. Germline loops: CDR1 SGHVS, CDR2 FQNEAQ. The chain's CDR3 is CASSLNDRVSGEETQYF. The CDR3 coding sequence is TGTGCCAGCAGCTTAAATGATAGGGTTAGCGGAGAAGAGACCCAGTACTTC.

This clonotype was found a few times. This CDR3 is missing its conserved last phenylalanine or tryptophan, likely due to a read error. The DNA is omitted, as the CDR3 cannot be located on it reliably, and the CDR3 follows TCRdb's listing. The gene calls are TRBV18 and TRBJ1-2. The length of the CDR3 is 13 amino acids, counting both ends. Germline V gives CDR1 KGHSH, CDR2 LQKENI. The CDR3 region is CASSPKVEDDGIL.

J is TRBJ2-2 and V is TRBV5-4, with a tentative D call TRBD2 (6 bases). The V gene's germline CDR1 is SGHNT and CDR2 YYREEE (reference sequence). The ends were cut back, 4 bases at V and 7 bases at J, with 11 bases in the middle. CDR3 size: 13 residues. The CDR3 here is CASSAQEGGELFF. In DNA, the CDR3 is TGTGCCAGCAGCGCACAGGAGGGCGGGGAGCTGTTTTTT.

In its sample, this clonotype was seen a few times. The chain uses TRBV4-3 and TRBJ2-7, with D perhaps TRBD2 (6 bases). Germline loops: CDR1 LGHNA, CDR2 YSLEER. Trimming shortened V by 1 base and J by 7 bases, and 17 bases separated the two germline ends. The CDR3 consists of 15 residues. CDR3 protein: CASSQGAEGAGEQYF. The CDR3 DNA reads TGCGCCAGCAGCCAAGGGGCGGAGGGAGCTGGGGAGCAGTACTTC.

In this sample, this clonotype turned up a few times. The rearrangement uses TRBV7-9 and TRBJ2-3; D is ambiguous. The CDR3 sequence is 15 residues long. V dropped 2 bases and J dropped 0 bases, with 9 bases sitting between them. Germline assignment: CDR1 SEHNR and CDR2 FQNEAQ (reference sequence). The CDR3 region has the DNA TGTGCCAGCAGCTTATCGGTGACTAGCACAGATACGCAGTATTTT. As protein: CASSLSVTSTDTQYF.

V is TRBV21-1 and J is TRBJ2-5. TRBV21-1 corresponds to a pseudogene. This CDR3 comprises 15 residues. CDR3 DNA sequence: TGTGCCAGCAGCAAAGTTGGCTTTGACATGGAGACCCAGTACTTC. Translation: CASSKVGFDMETQYF.

This chain joins TRBV28 and TRBJ2-3; the match to TRBD1 covers 7 bases. V shed 3 bases, J shed 2 bases, and the junction held 5 bases outside the gene matches. CDR3 size: 15 residues. Germline V gene sequence: CDR1 MDHEN, CDR2 SYDVKM. The CDR3 bases are TGTGCCAGCAGTTTCCGGGACAGACACACAGATACGCAGTATTTT. Protein product: CASSFRDRHTDTQYF.

This clonotype was counted a few times. The rearrangement uses TRBV7-2 and TRBJ1-4; no clear D gene. Germline assignment: CDR1 SGHTA and CDR2 FQGNSA. The CDR3 is 15 amino acids. V was cut by 1 base and J by 8 bases, with 14 bases left in between. The CDR3 DNA sequence: TGTGCCAGCAGCTTAGGCGGGCAGGTCTGGGAAAAACTGTTTTTT. Amino acids: CASSLGGQVWEKLFF.

This clonotype occurred a few times. The rearrangement uses TRBV20-1 and TRBJ2-7; D uncertain. CDR1 DFQATT and CDR2 SNEGSKA come from the germline V gene (reference sequence). V shed 6 bases and J shed 5 bases, with 11 bases lying between them. This CDR3 spans 11 amino acids. This CDR3 is CSASDGNEQYF. CDR3 nucleotide sequence: TGCAGTGCATCCGACGGCAACGAGCAGTACTTC.

This clonotype was counted only a few times. The rearrangement links TRBV7-9 to TRBJ2-7; maybe TRBD2 (6 bases). Germline V lookup: CDR1 SEHNR, CDR2 FQNEAQ (reference sequence). Between the trimmed V and J ends, which lost 4 bases and 7 bases, there was a span of 20 bases. The length of the CDR3 is 15 residues. The CDR3, as DNA: TGTGCCAGCAGCTCCGTGGAGACTAGGCTTTGGGAGCAGTACTTC. Its translation: CASSSVETRLWEQYF.

Many counts were recorded for this clonotype. This rearrangement joins TRBV11-2 to TRBJ2-1; 13 bases line up with TRBD2. Germline V CDR1 and CDR2: SGHAT, FQNNGV. CDR3 size: 15 residues. With V trimmed by 5 bases and J by 8 bases, 6 bases remained unmatched. The DNA for the CDR3 is TGTGCCAGCAGCCCCGGACTAGCGGGAGTTTATGAGCAGTTCTTC. Its protein is CASSPGLAGVYEQFF.

In its sample, this clonotype was seen a few times. This chain connects TRBV6-5 to TRBJ2-7; possibly TRBD2 for D (7 bases). Deletions cut 8 bases from V and 6 bases from J, with 11 bases between. Germline CDR1 MNHEY, CDR2 SVGAGI. The CDR3 length is 11 residues. The CDR3 bases are TGTGCCAGCTGGGGGGGCGGCGAGCAGTACTTC. Encoded protein: CASWGGGEQYF.

This clonotype showed up just a few times. This sequence joins TRBV5-1 and TRBJ1-5; the match to TRBD1 covers 10 bases. The trim removed 0 bases at V and 5 bases at J, leaving 2 bases unmatched. This CDR3 is built from 15 residues. CDR1 and CDR2 (germline): SGHRS, YFSETQ. This CDR3 reads CASSLGDRGDQPQHF. CDR3 bases: TGCGCCAGCAGCTTGGGGGACAGGGGTGATCAGCCCCAGCATTTT. The full variable domain, rest sourced from reference TRBV5-1 and TRBJ1-5, is KAGVTQTPRYLIKTRGQQVTLSCSPISGHRSVSWYQQTPGQGLQFLFEYFSETQRNKGNFPGRFSGRQFSNSRSEMNVSTLELGDSALYLCASSLGDRGDQPQHFGDGTRLSIL.

In this sample, this clonotype turned up a few times. A much larger clone sits a single nucleotide away, making a read error possible. The chain is built from TRBV7-2 and TRBJ1-1; no reliable D call. Trimming removed 0 bases at V and 1 base at J, with 6 bases between. This CDR3 contains 14 residues. In germline, CDR1 is SGHTA, CDR2 FQGNSA. For the CDR3, the DNA is TGTGCCAGCAGCTTAGCGGCGGGGAACACTGAAGCTTTCTTT. Residues: CASSLAAGNTEAFF. The variable domain in full, completed from reference TRBV7-2 and TRBJ1-1, reads GAGVSQSPSNKVTEKGKDVELRCDPISGHTALYWYRQSLGQGLEFLIYFQGNSAPDKSGLPSDRFSAERTGGSVSTLTIQRTQQEDSAVYLCASSLAAGNTEAFFGQGTRLTVV.

This clonotype has just a few counts. The rearrangement uses TRBV4-2 and TRBJ2-7; 10 bases line up with TRBD2. CDR3 length: 15 amino acids. Germline V gene sequence: CDR1 LGHNA, CDR2 YNFKEQ. V was pared by 2 bases and J by 3 bases, with 4 bases of the junction left unmatched. The CDR3 sequence is CASSQQGLANYEQYF. The CDR3 region has the DNA TGTGCCAGCAGCCAACAGGGACTAGCGAACTACGAGCAGTACTTC.

This clonotype came up many times. This chain joins TRBV10-3 and TRBJ2-3; 7 bases align to TRBD1. Germline V gives CDR1 ENHRY, CDR2 SYGVKD. The length of the CDR3 is 13 residues. V trimming: 7 bases; J trimming: 3 bases; junction bases outside the gene matches: 4. In nucleotides, the CDR3 is TGTGCCATCAATACAGGGGAAACAGATACGCAGTATTTT. Encoded protein: CAINTGETDTQYF.

This clonotype has a handful of counts. For the CDR3, the DNA is TGCGCCAGCAGCGGCGGGGATTCACCCCTCCACTTT. Translated: CASSGGDSPLHF. The chain joins TRBV5-1 to TRBJ1-6, with unresolved D. This CDR3 has 12 amino acids. Germline CDR1 reads SGHRS; CDR2 reads YFSETQ. The V gene lost 4 bases and the J gene lost 8 bases, with 7 bases spanning the gap.

This clonotype was seen more than once but under ten times. The J gene is TRBJ2-6, the V gene TRBV6-2 or TRBV6-3; D gene unclear. The CDR3 is 17 amino acids. Trimming left V 6 bases short and J 0 bases short, with 15 bases between. Germline V gene lookup returns CDR1 MNHEY and CDR2 SVGEGT. Here the CDR3 DNA reads TGTGCCAGCAGCCGGCCCGGGCCCTTCTCTGGGGCCAACGTCCTGACTTTC. Protein: CASSRPGPFSGANVLTF.

In the case of this clonotype: A junction boundary mismatches the germline segment, possibly from a read error. This chain uses TRBV20-1 with TRBJ2-7, with TRBD2 matching over 7 bases. Germline CDR1 DFQATT, CDR2 SNEGSKA (reference sequence). This CDR3 has 16 residues. The chain's CDR3 is CCARAPGLPGSYEQYF. CDR3 DNA: TGCTGTGCTAGAGCCCCGGGACTACCGGGGTCCTACGAGCAGTACTTC.

The chain uses TRBV19 and TRBJ2-2; D not resolved. This CDR3 is built from 13 residues. Trimming took 5 bases from V and 1 from J, leaving 5 bases between them. The germline V gene encodes CDR1 LNHDA and CDR2 SQIVND (reference sequence). Here the CDR3 reads CASSVQNTGELFF. CDR3 coding DNA: TGTGCCAGTAGTGTACAGAACACCGGGGAGCTGTTTTTT.